These 9 T cell receptor beta chains were sequenced from one sample in a study of shared clonotypes between healthy human individuals. The table came from immunoSEQ multiplex PCR; TCRdb's copy has only in-frame clones and leaves some out. This sample has over a million clones; 75% to 80% occur once, and the top ten carry more than 0.55%. The sample taken for sequencing was memory CD4+ T cells from PBMCs. Subset noted: CD45RA-negative fraction. These receptors all stem from a man between 18 and 35 years old in good health. Some clones in this sample may be carry-over from other donors' samples.

The CDR3, as DNA: TGCGCCAGCAGCTTGGACGGGAGACCAGATACGCAGTATTTT. This translates into CASSLDGRPDTQYF. The chain carries TRBV5-1 and TRBJ2-3; possible D gene TRBD2, 6 bases. Between the trimmed V and J ends, which lost 0 bases and 4 bases, there was a span of 9 bases. Germline V CDR1 and CDR2: SGHRS, YFSETQ. CDR3 length: 14 residues.

The chain carries TRBV10-3 and TRBJ2-5; D not resolved. V dropped 3 bases and J dropped 7 bases, with 9 bases sitting between them. The CDR3 length is 12 residues. Germline assignment: CDR1 ENHRY and CDR2 SYGVKD. The DNA of the CDR3 is TGTGCCATCAGTGAAAAAGATTTGACCCAGTACTTC. It yields the protein CAISEKDLTQYF.

The V gene is TRBV2, the J gene TRBJ2-3; D possibly corresponds to TRBD1 (5 bases). This CDR3 has 13 amino acids. In germline, CDR1 is SNHLY, CDR2 FYNNEI. V was cut by 4 bases and J by 2 bases, with 7 bases left in between. CDR3 loop: CASSAGPTDTQYF. CDR3 nucleotide sequence: TGTGCCAGCAGTGCAGGGCCCACAGATACGCAGTATTTT.

This chain connects TRBV7-2 to TRBJ1-2; D unresolved. This CDR3 region has 13 residues. The V end lost 6 bases, the J end lost 1 base, and 9 bases lay between the germline ends. CDR1 and CDR2 (germline): SGHTA, FQGNSA. CDR3 in DNA: TGTGCCAGCAGTACTGACGGTAACTATGGCTACACCTTC. It translates to CASSTDGNYGYTF.

Notes on this clone: The identical CDR3 is also encoded by other nucleotide sequences in the sample. V and J are TRBV29-1 and TRBJ1-1; a weak D match, TRBD1 (6 bases). Per germline, CDR1 SQVTM and CDR2 ANQGSEA. The CDR3 has 13 residues. V gave up 7 bases and J gave up 2 bases, with 14 bases separating them. The chain's CDR3 is CSAAGQPNTEAFF. Written as DNA, the CDR3 is TGCAGCGCCGCTGGACAGCCAAACACTGAAGCTTTCTTT.

This clone appeared many times. This CDR3 is also generated by other DNA sequences in the sample. The chain couples TRBV9 to TRBJ1-1; tentatively, D is TRBD1 (5 bases). Trimming left V 3 bases short and J 2 bases short, with 8 bases between. The CDR3 sequence is 13 residues long. Germline V gene data show CDR1 as SGDLS and CDR2 as YYNGEE. As DNA, the CDR3 is TGTGCCAGCAGCGCCAGGGTTAACACTGAAGCTTTCTTT. Translation gives CASSARVNTEAFF.

To note about this clone: A much larger clonotype is one base distant, so this may be a read error. V is TRBV11-3 and J is TRBJ2-7; D is uncertain. Trimming cost V 5 bases and J 0 bases, with 8 bases left between them. The CDR3 runs to 13 residues. Germline values: CDR1 SGHNT, CDR2 YENEEA. CDR3 sequence reads: CASSPQSSYEQYF. The DNA for the CDR3 is TGTGCCAGCAGCCCCCAGAGCTCCTACGAGCAGTACTTC.

The chain employs TRBV6-6 and TRBJ2-5; D is undetermined. V lost 2 bases to trimming and J lost 5 bases, with 9 bases between them. The CDR3 has 13 residues. The germline gives CDR1 MNHNY, CDR2 SVGAGI (reference sequence). This CDR3 reads CASSYGRRETQYF. The CDR3 DNA is TGTGCCAGCAGTTACGGTAGGCGGGAGACCCAGTACTTC.

The chain is built from TRBV28 and TRBJ2-7; D may be TRBD1 (5 bases). CDR3 size: 16 residues. V shed 5 bases and J shed 0 bases, with 17 bases lying between them. Germline V gene data show CDR1 as MDHEN and CDR2 as SYDVKM. CDR3 sequence: CASSLPTARSSYEQYF. Written as DNA, the CDR3 is TGTGCCAGCAGTCTCCCGACAGCGAGGAGCTCCTACGAGCAGTACTTC.